This TCR beta chain emerged from a study of graft-versus-host responses after intestinal transplantation. About the study: As for transplant type, recipients had multivisceral, liver-intestinal, or isolated intestinal grafts. Uniformly, recipients were administered anti-thymocyte globulin induction with subsequent tacrolimus and steroids for approximately three years.

Notes on the study in general: GvH clones surfaced in recipient marrow, some emerging earlier in ileum or blood. When patients had graft-donor T cell macrochimerism, their allografts held high graft-versus-host to host-versus-graft clonal ratios.

Germline V CDR1 and CDR2: MGHDK, SYGVNS. V lost 3 bases and J 7 bases, leaving 16 bases between the germline ends. The CDR3 contains 16 residues. In regard to this clone: The antigen remains unidentified.

Clones were sequenced by immunoSEQ multiplex PCR, and TCRdb holds only the in-frame ones, with some missing. The top ten clones hold under 0.85% of a sample with 80,000 or so clones, about nine tenths of them seen once. This receptor was taken from a human patient who received an intestinal transplant, so some T cells may come from the graft donor. This specimen was PBMCs, taken 98 days after intestinal transplantation. The chain combines TRBV25-1 with TRBJ1-6; D remains ambiguous. The CDR3 loop reads CASSEGLGAMNSPLHF. CDR3 DNA sequence: TGTGCCAGCAGTGAGGGGTTAGGTGCCATGAATTCACCCCTCCACTTT.